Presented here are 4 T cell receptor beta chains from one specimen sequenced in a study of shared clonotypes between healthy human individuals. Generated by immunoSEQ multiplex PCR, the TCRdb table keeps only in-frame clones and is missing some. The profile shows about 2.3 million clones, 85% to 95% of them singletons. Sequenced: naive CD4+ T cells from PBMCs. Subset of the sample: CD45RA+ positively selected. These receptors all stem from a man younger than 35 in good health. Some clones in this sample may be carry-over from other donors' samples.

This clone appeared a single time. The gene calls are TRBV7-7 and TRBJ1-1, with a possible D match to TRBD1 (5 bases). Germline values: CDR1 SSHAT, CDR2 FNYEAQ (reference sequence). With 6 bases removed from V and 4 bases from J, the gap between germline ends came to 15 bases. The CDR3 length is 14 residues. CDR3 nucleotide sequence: TGTGCCAGCAGTTTGGGGGGGTTGGGCACTGAAGCTTTCTTT. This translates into CASSLGGLGTEAFF.

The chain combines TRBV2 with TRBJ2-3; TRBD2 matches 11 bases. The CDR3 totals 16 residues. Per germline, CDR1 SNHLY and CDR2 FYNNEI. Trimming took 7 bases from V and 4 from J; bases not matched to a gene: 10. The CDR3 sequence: CASTLLAGVISDTQYF. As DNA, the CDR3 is TGTGCCAGCACCCTACTAGCGGGAGTAATTTCAGATACGCAGTATTTT.

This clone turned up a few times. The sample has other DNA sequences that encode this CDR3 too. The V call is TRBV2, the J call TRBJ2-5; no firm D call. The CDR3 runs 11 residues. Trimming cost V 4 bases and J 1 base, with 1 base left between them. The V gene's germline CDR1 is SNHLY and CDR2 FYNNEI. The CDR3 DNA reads TGTGCCAGCAGTGTCCAAGAGACCCAGTACTTC. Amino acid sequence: CASSVQETQYF.

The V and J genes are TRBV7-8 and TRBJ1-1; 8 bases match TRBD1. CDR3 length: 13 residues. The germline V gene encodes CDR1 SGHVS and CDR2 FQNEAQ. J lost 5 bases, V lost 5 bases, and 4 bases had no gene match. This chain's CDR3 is CASSHRTGTEAFF. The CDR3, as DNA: TGTGCCAGCAGCCATCGGACAGGGACTGAAGCTTTCTTT.